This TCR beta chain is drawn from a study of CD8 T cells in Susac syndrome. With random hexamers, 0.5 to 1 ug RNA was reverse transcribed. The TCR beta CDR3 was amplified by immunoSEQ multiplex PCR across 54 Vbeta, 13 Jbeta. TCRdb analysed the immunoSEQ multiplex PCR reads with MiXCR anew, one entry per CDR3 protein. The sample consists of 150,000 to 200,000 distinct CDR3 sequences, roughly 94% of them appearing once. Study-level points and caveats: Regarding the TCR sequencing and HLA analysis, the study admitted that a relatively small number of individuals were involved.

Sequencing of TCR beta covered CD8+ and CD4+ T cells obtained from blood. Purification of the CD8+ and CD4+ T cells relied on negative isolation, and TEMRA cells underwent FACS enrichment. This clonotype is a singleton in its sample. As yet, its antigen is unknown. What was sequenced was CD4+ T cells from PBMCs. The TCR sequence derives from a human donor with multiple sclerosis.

Here the CDR3 DNA reads TGCAGTGTGTTGGCAGTCGGGGGTGTAGCTTTCTTT. This sequence encodes CSVLAVGGVAFF. This rearrangement joins TRBV20-1 to TRBJ1-1, with a weak D call TRBD1 (5 bases). The V end lost 7 bases, the J end lost 10 bases, and 19 bases lay between the germline ends. Per germline, CDR1 DFQATT and CDR2 SNEGSKA (reference sequence). The CDR3 consists of 12 residues.